A single sample gave rise to the 19 T cell receptor beta chains below, sequenced in a study of cytomegalovirus exposure and HLA in healthy donors (dated by TCRdb to the late 2010s). Receptors were amplified or captured by the immunoSEQ multiplex PCR assay. The multiplex PCR relied on a mix of 60 forward primers for TCR Vbeta segments and 13 reverse primers for TCR Jbeta segments. TCRdb re-hosts the immuneACCESS table, in-frame sequences only. Its copies lack some clones; in the studies checked, an unresolved V gene accounts for under half of them, and the cause for the rest is not known. The sample yields 140,000 to 150,000 clones; 70% to 80% were counted once. Around 2.4% of the sample is taken by the ten largest. The specimen sequenced was PBMCs. These receptors originate from a woman between 18 and 29 years old in good health and CMV-seropositive.

The chain couples TRBV29-1 to TRBJ2-1, with 14 nucleotides matching TRBD2. V was pared by 6 bases and J by 3 bases, with 7 bases of the junction left unmatched. This CDR3 contains 16 residues. Germline CDR1 is SQVTM and CDR2 is ANQGSEA. CDR3 region: CSVAGLAGAYYNEQFF. DNA for the CDR3: TGCAGCGTAGCGGGACTAGCGGGGGCCTACTACAATGAGCAGTTCTTC.

This rearrangement joins TRBV27 to TRBJ1-5; TRBD1 might be the D (5 bases). Germline V lookup: CDR1 MNHEY, CDR2 SMNVEV (reference sequence). CDR3 length equals 12 residues. Trimming left V 2 bases short and J 6 bases short, with 5 bases between. The CDR3 spells CASSLRGQPQHF. The CDR3 DNA follows: TGTGCCAGCAGTTTAAGGGGTCAGCCCCAGCATTTT.

The chain employs TRBV18 and TRBJ1-2; 7 nucleotides match TRBD1. With 4 bases clipped from V and 2 bases from J, the junction kept 13 bases outside the gene matches. CDR3 length equals 17 residues. CDR1 KGHSH and CDR2 LQKENI come from the germline V gene. The CDR3 loop reads CASSQMDRPSRNYGYTF. For the CDR3, the DNA is TGTGCCAGCTCACAGATGGACAGGCCTTCCCGAAACTATGGCTACACCTTC.

J is TRBJ2-4 and V is TRBV19; D remains ambiguous. Germline V gives CDR1 LNHDA, CDR2 SQIVND (reference sequence). This CDR3 contains 13 residues. V was clipped by 3 bases and J by 4 bases, with 7 bases between them. The chain's CDR3 is CASSILQKNIQYF. CDR3 nucleotide sequence: TGTGCCAGTAGTATTCTGCAGAAAAACATTCAGTACTTC.

V and J are TRBV25-1 and TRBJ1-1; no firm D call. The ends were cut back, 6 bases at V and 5 bases at J, with 16 bases in the middle. CDR3 size: 14 residues. Germline V CDR1 and CDR2: MGHDK, SYGVNS. The CDR3 protein is CASRSGRGLTEAFF. The DNA for the CDR3 is TGTGCCAGCAGATCCGGTCGAGGATTGACTGAAGCTTTCTTT.

This chain links TRBV2 with TRBJ1-1; 9 bases match TRBD1. Germline CDR1 SNHLY, CDR2 FYNNEI. The CDR3 has 13 amino acids. The ends lost 8 bases at V and 6 bases at J; junction bases unmatched: 7. CDR3: CASQQGAWAEAFF. The CDR3 DNA sequence: TGTGCCAGCCAACAGGGGGCTTGGGCTGAAGCTTTCTTT.

The chain links TRBV7-8 to TRBJ1-1; perhaps TRBD1 as D (5 bases). In germline, CDR1 is SGHVS, CDR2 FQNEAQ. The CDR3 is 13 amino acids. The germline V and J ends were trimmed by 6 bases and 4 bases, with 12 bases remaining between them. The CDR3 loop is CASSLGGVTEAFF. The DNA for the CDR3 is TGTGCCAGCAGTTTGGGGGGGGTCACTGAAGCTTTCTTT.

This chain uses TRBV5-1 with TRBJ1-6; 8 positions agree with TRBD1. Germline CDR1 and CDR2: SGHRS and YFSETQ. The CDR3 totals 14 residues. Trimming cost V 3 bases and J 8 bases; bases outside gene matches: 4. CDR3: CASSWTGTDSPLHF. Here the CDR3 DNA reads TGCGCCAGCAGCTGGACAGGGACGGATTCACCCCTCCACTTT.

The chain joins TRBV6-5 to TRBJ2-2; D possibly corresponds to TRBD2 (5 bases). Germline assignment: CDR1 MNHEY and CDR2 SVGAGI. V gave up 5 bases and J gave up 9 bases, with 7 bases separating them. The CDR3 has 11 amino acids. The CDR3 DNA sequence: TGTGCCAGCAGTAGAGGGCGGGAGCTGTTTTTT. Translation: CASSRGRELFF.

This chain connects TRBV11-2 to TRBJ1-6, with D uncertain. This CDR3 region has 15 residues. Trimming took 3 bases from V and 9 from J, leaving 15 bases between them. Germline-derived CDR1 and CDR2 are SGHAT and FQNNGV. The chain's CDR3 is CASSFASPVSSPLHF. In nucleotides, the CDR3 is TGTGCCAGCAGCTTTGCGTCGCCGGTATCTTCACCCCTCCACTTT.

The chain couples TRBV29-1 to TRBJ1-2; 7 bases fit TRBD1. From germline, CDR1 is SQVTM and CDR2 ANQGSEA. The CDR3 consists of 16 residues. After removal of 3 bases from V and 1 base from J, the junction contained 11 bases not matched to a gene. CDR3 amino acids: CSVDARGAGYNYGYTF. The CDR3, as DNA: TGCAGCGTTGACGCCAGGGGGGCAGGTTATAACTATGGCTACACCTTC.

The chain has TRBV18 and TRBJ1-1; 7 bases match TRBD1. V shed 3 bases and J 1 base; nucleotides not matched to a gene: 5. There are 15 residues in the CDR3. The germline V gene encodes CDR1 KGHSH and CDR2 LQKENI. The CDR3 reads CASSPDWTGNTEAFF. The CDR3 DNA reads as TGTGCCAGCTCACCCGACTGGACAGGGAACACTGAAGCTTTCTTT.

In its sample, this clone was seen a few times. The chain joins TRBV6-1 to TRBJ2-7; 8 bases map to TRBD1. Per germline, CDR1 MNHNS and CDR2 SASEGT. The CDR3 covers 15 residues. The ends lost 1 base at V and 3 bases at J; junction bases unmatched: 5. This CDR3 reads CASSEEMDRDYEQYF. The CDR3 region has the DNA TGTGCCAGCAGTGAAGAAATGGACAGGGACTACGAGCAGTACTTC.

This chain joins TRBV6-5 and TRBJ2-3; TRBD2 matches 8 bases. Germline V gene lookup returns CDR1 MNHEY and CDR2 SVGAGI. Trimming cost V 2 bases and J 6 bases; bases outside gene matches: 10. The CDR3 runs to 16 residues. CDR3 amino acids: CASSYIGLAGRDTQYF. The CDR3 coding sequence is TGTGCCAGCAGTTACATTGGGCTAGCGGGTAGGGATACGCAGTATTTT.

The CDR3 nucleotides are TGTGCCAGCAGCTTGGGACAGGGAAAAACCCAGTACTTC. Protein: CASSLGQGKTQYF. The V call is TRBV5-4, the J call TRBJ2-5; the match to TRBD1 covers 7 bases. Trimming cost V 0 bases and J 8 bases; bases outside gene matches: 4. The CDR3 contains 13 residues. The germline V gene has CDR1 SGHNT and CDR2 YYREEE (reference sequence). Complete variable domain (other parts from reference TRBV5-4 and TRBJ2-5): ETGVTQSPTHLIKTRGQQVTLRCSSQSGHNTVSWYQQALGQGPQFIFQYYREEENGRGNFPPRFSGLQFPNYSSELNVNALELDDSALYLCASSLGQGKTQYFGPGTRLLVL.

In nucleotides, the CDR3 is TGTGCCAGCATGCGAGCCGGGACATCTGGAAACACCATATATTTT. Protein sequence: CASMRAGTSGNTIYF. The chain is built from TRBV2 and TRBJ1-3; D perhaps matches TRBD1 (6 bases). Trimming stripped 7 bases from V and 1 base from J, with 14 bases between. Germline V CDR1 and CDR2: SNHLY, FYNNEI. The CDR3 is made up of 15 amino acids.

This clone was seen a few times. The chain combines TRBV5-8 with TRBJ1-6; 8 bases map to TRBD1. V was pared by 4 bases and J by 7 bases, with 7 bases of the junction left unmatched. Germline CDR1 SGHTS, CDR2 YDEGEE. CDR3 length equals 15 residues. The CDR3 region is CASSPGQGGNSPLHF. CDR3 bases: TGTGCCAGCAGCCCCGGACAGGGAGGCAATTCACCCCTCCACTTT.

This clone was detected only once. In DNA, the CDR3 is TGTGCCAGCAGTCGCCCAACGGGGTGGGTTGAAGCTTTCTTT. Its translation: CASSRPTGWVEAFF. The J gene is TRBJ1-1, the V gene TRBV28, with D unclear. CDR3 length: 14 residues. The V and J ends lost 5 bases and 7 bases respectively, with 17 bases between them. Germline-derived CDR1 and CDR2 are MDHEN and SYDVKM.

The chain links TRBV29-1 to TRBJ2-6; 7 positions match TRBD1. The V and J ends lost 4 bases and 0 bases, in that order; junction bases with no gene match: 3. Germline assignment: CDR1 SQVTM and CDR2 ANQGSEA. The CDR3 is made up of 15 amino acids. Here the CDR3 DNA reads TGCAGCGTTGTGACAGGGCTCTCTGGGGCCAACGTCCTGACTTTC. This translates into CSVVTGLSGANVLTF. Full variable domain (missing parts from reference TRBV29-1 and TRBJ2-6): SAVISQKPSRDICQRGTSLTIQCQVDSQVTMMFWYRQQPGQSLTLIATANQGSEATYESGFVIDKFPISRPNLTFSTLTVSNMSPEDSSIYLCSVVTGLSGANVLTFGAGSRLTVL.